This is a list of T cell receptor beta chains from one sample in a study of shared clonotypes between healthy human individuals. The method was immunoSEQ multiplex PCR; TCRdb's version includes in-frame clones alone and lacks a portion of them. The sample consists of approximately 740,000 clones, less than 85% of them appearing once. The sequenced material came from memory CD4+ T cells sorted from blood. The receptors shown here come from a woman aged 25 to 39 in good health. CDR3s include the opening cysteine and the closing phenylalanine or tryptophan. The D gene is left open where the match is weak. Clone size is not always given. Where it is, it says once, few, many or a class for expanded clones.

v_gene,abundance,j_gene,d_gene,CDR3aa,CDR3nt
TRBV19,NA,TRBJ2-7,NA,CASTEGKGLSYEQYF,TGTGCCAGTACCGAGGGGAAGGGTCTCTCCTACGAGCAGTACTTC
TRBV7-2,NA,TRBJ2-5,TRBD2,CASSPQRGRIETQYF,TGTGCCAGCAGCCCGCAGCGGGGGAGGATAGAGACCCAGTACTTC
TRBV5-1,NA,TRBJ2-3,NA,CASSLEGRRTDTQYF,TGCGCCAGCAGCTTGGAAGGGAGACGCACAGATACGCAGTATTTT
TRBV7-9,NA,TRBJ1-5,TRBD1,CASRAQGGNQPQHF,TGTGCCAGCAGAGCACAGGGGGGCAATCAGCCCCAGCATTTT
TRBV27,NA,TRBJ1-4,TRBD1,CASSPTRGRREKLFF,TGTGCCAGCAGCCCGACCAGGGGGCGCCGGGAAAAACTGTTTTTT
TRBV10-3,many,TRBJ2-7,NA,CAISDERVSYEQYF,TGTGCCATCAGTGATGAGCGGGTGTCCTACGAGCAGTACTTC
TRBV19,NA,TRBJ2-7,TRBD1,CASTSGQGVDEQYF,TGTGCCAGTACCTCCGGACAGGGGGTGGACGAGCAGTACTTC
TRBV10-1,NA,TRBJ2-2,TRBD1,CASTRQGGSGELFF,TGCGCCAGCACCAGACAGGGTGGTTCCGGGGAGCTGTTTTTT
TRBV5-1,NA,TRBJ1-1,TRBD1,CASSGTGGRGTEAFF,TGCGCCAGCAGCGGGACAGGGGGCCGTGGTACTGAAGCTTTCTTT
TRBV7-6,few,TRBJ1-1,NA,CASSFGYRSTEAFF,TGTGCCAGCAGCTTTGGGTACAGGTCCACTGAAGCTTTCTTT
TRBV5-1,NA,TRBJ1-2,NA,CASSLAPGADGYTF,TGCGCCAGCAGCTTGGCTCCGGGGGCGGATGGCTACACCTTC
TRBV10-3,NA,TRBJ2-5,NA,CAISERKGETQYF,TGTGCCATCAGTGAGAGGAAGGGAGAGACCCAGTACTTC
TRBV7-2,NA,TRBJ2-1,TRBD2,CASSLRLAGGNEQFF,TGTGCCAGCAGCTTACGACTAGCGGGAGGAAATGAGCAGTTCTTC
TRBV7-3,NA,TRBJ2-5,NA,CASSRQTGEGETQYF,TGTGCCAGCAGCCGACAGACAGGGGAGGGAGAGACCCAGTACTTC
TRBV7-9,NA,TRBJ2-3,NA,CASSFARVASPEDTQYF,TGTGCCAGCAGCTTCGCGAGGGTGGCGAGCCCCGAAGATACGCAGTATTTT
TRBV19,NA,TRBJ1-5,NA,CASILTPDGADSQPQHF,TGTGCCAGTATCCTTACCCCTGACGGGGCCGACAGTCAGCCCCAGCATTTT
TRBV9,few,TRBJ2-3,TRBD1,CASNGGTGFYTDTQYF,TGTGCCAGCAACGGAGGGACAGGGTTTTATACAGATACGCAGTATTTT
TRBV29-1,once,TRBJ2-7,NA,CSVAIDGSRREQYF,TGCAGCGTTGCAATAGACGGGTCGAGGAGGGAGCAGTACTTC
TRBV28,few,TRBJ2-4,NA,CASSSYGRGDNIQYF,TGTGCCAGCAGTTCGTACGGAAGGGGGGACAACATTCAGTACTTC
TRBV6-1,NA,TRBJ2-7,TRBD1,CASKTQGVYEQYF,TGTGCCAGCAAGACTCAGGGGGTATACGAGCAGTACTTC
TRBV7-9,once,TRBJ1-1,NA,CASSALLGGLAEAFF,TGTGCCAGCAGCGCTCTCTTAGGGGGGCTGGCTGAAGCTTTCTTT
TRBV30,NA,TRBJ1-3,NA,CAWNPPGNTIYF,TGTGCCTGGAACCCCCCTGGAAACACCATATATTTT
TRBV11-2,NA,TRBJ1-3,TRBD1,CASSLDRDSNSGNTIYF,TGTGCCAGCAGCTTAGACCGGGACAGCAACTCTGGAAACACCATATATTTT
TRBV18,NA,TRBJ2-1,NA,CASSDVNEQFF,TGTGCCAGCTCAGACGTTAATGAGCAGTTCTTC
TRBV28,once,TRBJ1-2,TRBD1,CASSLKGRQGGYGYTF,TGTGCCAGCAGTTTAAAGGGTCGACAGGGTGGCTATGGCTACACCTTC
TRBV7-2,many,TRBJ2-7,NA,CASSLFSGPSGEQYF,TGTGCCAGCAGCTTATTTTCTGGGCCTTCGGGGGAGCAGTACTTC
TRBV7-6,few,TRBJ2-2,TRBD2,CASSLNVLAGGPSGELFF,TGTGCCAGCAGCTTAAACGTACTAGCGGGAGGGCCGAGCGGGGAGCTGTTTTTT
TRBV4-2,NA,TRBJ2-7,NA,CASSLGQGRYEQYF,TGTGCCAGCAGCTTGGGGCAGGGGAGATACGAGCAGTACTTC
TRBV10-2,NA,TRBJ2-2,NA,CASSPGMFSSAKTGELFF,TGCGCCAGCAGTCCCGGGATGTTTTCGTCCGCGAAGACCGGGGAGCTGTTTTTT
TRBV4-1,once,TRBJ1-5,NA,CASSQDLRTDGRPQHF,TGCGCCAGCAGCCAAGATTTACGGACGGACGGGCGGCCCCAGCATTTT
TRBV28,NA,TRBJ1-6,NA,CASSRPDRPPHLHF,TGTGCCAGCAGTCGCCCGGACAGACCACCACACCTCCACTTT
TRBV5-6,NA,TRBJ1-3,TRBD1,CASSRAGTGGHTIYF,TGTGCCAGCAGCCGGGCTGGGACAGGGGGCCACACCATATATTTT
TRBV13,NA,TRBJ2-7,NA,CASSLERGPEQYF,TGTGCCAGCAGCTTAGAGAGGGGTCCCGAGCAGTACTTC
TRBV25-1,NA,TRBJ2-3,NA,CASSQGATSTDTQYF,TGTGCCAGCAGTCAGGGCGCCACCTCCACAGATACGCAGTATTTT
TRBV5-1,NA,TRBJ2-1,NA,CASEGLPNEQFF,TGCGCCAGCGAAGGACTCCCCAATGAGCAGTTCTTC
TRBV9,few,TRBJ2-1,NA,CASSVGSSSYNEQFF,TGTGCCAGCAGCGTCGGTTCTAGCTCCTACAATGAGCAGTTCTTC
TRBV5-1,NA,TRBJ2-5,NA,CASSLVSIQETQYF,TGCGCCAGCAGCTTAGTCAGTATCCAAGAGACCCAGTACTTC
TRBV12-5,NA,TRBJ2-1,TRBD1,CASGLGTGWRGSGSYNEQFF,TGTGCTAGTGGTCTAGGGACAGGGTGGCGCGGGAGTGGTTCCTACAATGAGCAGTTCTTC
TRBV7-8,few,TRBJ2-7,NA,CATTVGTRGLYEQYF,TGTGCCACTACTGTGGGGACTAGGGGGCTCTACGAGCAGTACTTC
TRBV6-5,NA,TRBJ1-2,TRBD1,CASRKKGAPYGYTF,TGTGCCAGCAGGAAGAAGGGGGCGCCCTATGGCTACACCTTC
TRBV28,NA,TRBJ2-5,NA,CASSPREETQYF,TGTGCCAGCAGCCCCCGCGAAGAGACCCAGTACTTC
TRBV2,NA,TRBJ2-6,NA,CASRGGLSGANVLTF,TGTGCCAGCAGGGGTGGTCTCTCTGGGGCCAACGTCCTGACTTTC
TRBV6-5,NA,TRBJ1-5,NA,CASSYLATEGNQPQHF,TGTGCCAGCAGTTATCTGGCTACCGAGGGTAATCAGCCCCAGCATTTT
TRBV7-3,once,TRBJ2-7,NA,CASSSPVYEQYF,TGTGCCAGCAGCTCGCCAGTTTACGAGCAGTACTTC
TRBV28,few,TRBJ2-7,NA,CASKGKPYEQYF,TGTGCCAGCAAGGGAAAACCCTACGAGCAGTACTTC
TRBV7-2,NA,TRBJ2-1,NA,CASSPFRDEQFF,TGTGCCAGCAGCCCATTCCGGGACGAGCAGTTCTTC
TRBV19,once,TRBJ2-5,NA,CASSIRFLQETQYF,TGTGCCAGTAGTATCCGGTTTCTACAAGAGACCCAGTACTTC